This TCR beta chain originates from a study of control samples from healthy donors and cancer patients. Clones were read by immunoSEQ multiplex PCR, and TCRdb kept only the in-frame ones, dropping some. Found here are about 78,000 clones, less than 90% of them singletons; the top ten hold roughly 7.6%. Germline V gene sequence: CDR1 SGHVS, CDR2 FNYEAQ. J gave up 2 bases and V 6 bases, and 4 bases lay outside the gene matches. The CDR3 is 14 residues long. J is TRBJ2-3 and V is TRBV7-6; TRBD2 agrees at 8 bases. Sequencing input: blood. The TCR comes from a woman aged 60-75 years in good health. The CDR3 here is CASSQTSATDTQYF. Here the CDR3 DNA reads TGTGCCAGCAGTCAGACTAGCGCCACAGATACGCAGTATTTT.